This TCR beta chain originates from a study of CD8 T cells in Susac syndrome. Study findings and constraints: The TCR sequencing and HLA analysis in the study involved a relatively small number of individuals, as the study acknowledged.

Trimming at V came to 2 bases and at J to 5 bases, leaving 2 bases not matched to a gene. Germline V gene sequence: CDR1 SGHTA, CDR2 FQGNSA. CDR3 length: 15 amino acids. Sequencing of TCR beta was carried out in blood CD8+ and CD4+ T cells. TEMRA cells underwent FACS enrichment and CD8+ and CD4+ T cells underwent negative isolation. With regard to this clonotype: Its antigen is undetermined.

With random hexamers, about 0.5 to 1 ug RNA was reverse transcribed. Amplification of TCR beta CDR3 spanned 54 Vbeta and 13 Jbeta via immunoSEQ multiplex PCR. TCRdb re-called the immunoSEQ multiplex PCR reads with MiXCR, one entry per CDR3 protein. The sample lists 110,000 or so distinct CDR3 sequences, 85% to 95% occurring once. This clonotype was sampled from a human donor with multiple sclerosis. The sample was CD4+ T cells from PBMCs. The genes are TRBV7-2 and TRBJ2-2; 10 bases agree with TRBD2. DNA for the CDR3: TGTGCCAGCAGCTTAAGCGGGGGGGGAACCGGGGAGCTGTTTTTT. It is translated as CASSLSGGGTGELFF.